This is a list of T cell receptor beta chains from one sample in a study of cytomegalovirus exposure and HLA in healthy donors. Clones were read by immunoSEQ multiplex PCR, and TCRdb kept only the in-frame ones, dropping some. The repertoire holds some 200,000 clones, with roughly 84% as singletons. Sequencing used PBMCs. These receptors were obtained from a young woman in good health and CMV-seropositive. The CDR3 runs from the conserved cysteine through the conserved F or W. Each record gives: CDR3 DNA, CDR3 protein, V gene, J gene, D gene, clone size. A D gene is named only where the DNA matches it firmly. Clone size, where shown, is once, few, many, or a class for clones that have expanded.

CDR3nt: TGTGCCAGCAGCAAGTTGGGACAGGGGGCGCGAAATGAGCAGTTCTTC
CDR3aa: CASSKLGQGARNEQFF
v_gene: TRBV11-2
j_gene: TRBJ2-1
d_gene: TRBD1
abundance: -

CDR3nt: TGCGCCAGCAGCCAGATCCTGCTTGGGACAATCTACGAGCAGTACTTC
CDR3aa: CASSQILLGTIYEQYF
v_gene: TRBV4-1
j_gene: TRBJ2-7
d_gene: -
abundance: -

CDR3nt: TGTGCCAGTTCACGGGGGGGTACTACCGGGGAGCTGTTTTTT
CDR3aa: CASSRGGTTGELFF
v_gene: TRBV19
j_gene: TRBJ2-2
d_gene: TRBD2
abundance: few

CDR3nt: TGTGCCAGCAGCTTAACCAGGGGGCGGCCAGATACGCAGTATTTT
CDR3aa: CASSLTRGRPDTQYF
v_gene: TRBV11-1
j_gene: TRBJ2-3
d_gene: TRBD1
abundance: -

CDR3nt: TGCGCCAGCAGTCTTCCGGGACAGGGGATGACTGAAGCTTTCTTT
CDR3aa: CASSLPGQGMTEAFF
v_gene: TRBV5-1
j_gene: TRBJ1-1
d_gene: TRBD1
abundance: -

CDR3nt: TGTGCCAGCAGTTACGAGTCGGCAGGGGGCGCCTATCTTGGCTACACCTTC
CDR3aa: CASSYESAGGAYLGYTF
v_gene: TRBV6-7
j_gene: TRBJ1-2
d_gene: TRBD1
abundance: -

CDR3nt: TGTGCCAGCAGATGCCTGGGGAAGTGGCGGGTTCCCAAGGCCCAGCCCCAGCATTTT
CDR3aa: CASRCLGKWRVPKAQPQHF
v_gene: TRBV6-4
j_gene: TRBJ1-5
d_gene: -
abundance: -

CDR3nt: TGTGCCAGCAGCTTGGGGTTAGACAGAAACTATGGCTACACCTTC
CDR3aa: CASSLGLDRNYGYTF
v_gene: TRBV5-6
j_gene: TRBJ1-2
d_gene: -
abundance: -

CDR3nt: TGTGCCAGCAGTGCGGACAGCGAAGCTTTCTTT
CDR3aa: CASSADSEAFF
v_gene: TRBV2
j_gene: TRBJ1-1
d_gene: -
abundance: -

CDR3nt: TGCGCCAGCAGGGGACAGGGAAGCAATCAGCCCCAGCATTTT
CDR3aa: CASRGQGSNQPQHF
v_gene: TRBV4-1
j_gene: TRBJ1-5
d_gene: TRBD1
abundance: -

CDR3nt: TGCAGCGTCGTAACTAGCGGGGGGTTGGTCGGGGAGCTGTTTTTT
CDR3aa: CSVVTSGGLVGELFF
v_gene: TRBV29-1
j_gene: TRBJ2-2
d_gene: TRBD2
abundance: few

CDR3nt: TGTGCCAGCAGCCGCGGACAGGGGAGGTACGAGCAGTACTTC
CDR3aa: CASSRGQGRYEQYF
v_gene: TRBV5-4
j_gene: TRBJ2-7
d_gene: TRBD1
abundance: -

CDR3nt: TGTGCCAGCAGCCAGCAGGACAGGGGGAGGGAAGAAGCTTTCTTT
CDR3aa: CASSQQDRGREEAFF
v_gene: TRBV4-2
j_gene: TRBJ1-1
d_gene: TRBD1
abundance: -

CDR3nt: TGTGCCAGCAGTGACTCCCGGGACAGCGTCTACGAGCAGTACTTC
CDR3aa: CASSDSRDSVYEQYF
v_gene: TRBV6-4
j_gene: TRBJ2-7
d_gene: TRBD1
abundance: -

CDR3nt: TGTGCCAGCAGGCCAACAGGAGCAACTAATGAAAAACTGTTTTTT
CDR3aa: CASRPTGATNEKLFF
v_gene: TRBV7-3
j_gene: TRBJ1-4
d_gene: -
abundance: -

CDR3nt: TGTGCCAGCAGTGAAGGTCCTTTTCTCACTGAAGCTTTCTTT
CDR3aa: CASSEGPFLTEAFF
v_gene: TRBV6-1
j_gene: TRBJ1-1
d_gene: -
abundance: -

CDR3nt: TGTGCCAGCAGCGTAGCTAGGGGGAATCAAGAGACCCAGTACTTC
CDR3aa: CASSVARGNQETQYF
v_gene: TRBV9
j_gene: TRBJ2-5
d_gene: -
abundance: -

CDR3nt: TGTGCCAGACAGGGGGCGAAAGTGAACACTGAAGCTTTCTTT
CDR3aa: CARQGAKVNTEAFF
v_gene: TRBV2
j_gene: TRBJ1-1
d_gene: TRBD1
abundance: -

CDR3nt: TGTGCCAGCAGGGGGCTCTTGGACACTGAAGCTTTCTTT
CDR3aa: CASRGLLDTEAFF
v_gene: TRBV6-5
j_gene: TRBJ1-1
d_gene: -
abundance: -

CDR3nt: TGTGCCAGCAGTGAAGGGACTAGTGGGGCCAACGTCCTGACTTTC
CDR3aa: CASSEGTSGANVLTF
v_gene: TRBV6-1
j_gene: TRBJ2-6
d_gene: TRBD2
abundance: -

CDR3nt: TGTGCCACCAGCGTCCACAGGGGGCTGAGAAGCCAAGAGACCCAGTACTTC
CDR3aa: CATSVHRGLRSQETQYF
v_gene: TRBV15
j_gene: TRBJ2-5
d_gene: TRBD1
abundance: -

CDR3nt: TGTGCCAGCAGCTCCGCCCAGGCCTACGAGCAGTACTTC
CDR3aa: CASSSAQAYEQYF
v_gene: TRBV7-6
j_gene: TRBJ2-7
d_gene: -
abundance: -